This T cell receptor (beta chain) originates from a study of T-cell reconstitution after alpha-beta-depleted transplantation in children. General observations from the study: Newly produced T cells mostly provided counts and TCRbeta diversity after one year, as hyperexpanded clones declined. Several patients had high TCRbeta diversity at day 60; it came from surviving recipient T cells and thymic progenitors. Where alpha-beta T cells came from about two months after transplant was reportedly several hundred expanded graft clones.

Library preparation (for TCRbeta) was performed with unique molecular identifiers. TCRdb reprocessed the PCR reads with MiXCR, giving one entry per CDR3 protein. Of 100,000 or so distinct CDR3 sequences in the sample, 6% to 9% are singletons; the top ten hold around 15%. This clonotype showed up just a few times. What it binds is not known. The sequence came from a boy younger than 10 with acute lymphoblastic leukemia, due to receive a stem cell transplant. The material was PBMCs, obtained before TCRalphabeta/CD19-depleted stem cell transplant.

The CDR3 protein is CSAIRDASSYNEQFF. The DNA for the CDR3 is TGCAGTGCTATCCGGGACGCGAGCTCCTACAATGAGCAGTTCTTC. J is TRBJ2-1 and V is TRBV20-1; D might be TRBD1 or TRBD2, each matching 5 bases. Per germline, CDR1 DFQATT and CDR2 SNEGSKA (reference sequence). V was shortened by 4 bases and J by 0 bases, with 13 bases between the two germline ends. This CDR3 is built from 15 residues.